This T cell receptor (beta chain) was sequenced for a study of blood T cell repertoires in COVID-19. Study background: Samples taken during acute and convalescent COVID-19 were collected in the United States, Italy and Spain. Nucleic acid was either cDNA or gDNA, and it came from T cells, B-cell-depleted T cells, or PBMCs.

In germline, CDR1 is SGHVS, CDR2 FNYEAQ. Trimming cost V 4 bases and J 8 bases; bases outside gene matches: 5. The CDR3 spans 13 residues. Repertoires were generated with immunoSEQ multiplex PCR, while TCRdb's copy carries only in-frame clones and drops some. The sample has hundreds of thousands of clones, around nine tenths seen once. With regard to this clone: Other nucleotide sequences from this sample produce the same CDR3.

Specimen: peripheral blood. This sequence was found in a human donor in a cohort sampled during active COVID-19. The V gene is TRBV7-6, the J gene TRBJ1-2, with 9 bases fitting TRBD1. For the CDR3, the DNA is TGTGCCAGCAGCTCCGGACAGGGGTACGGCTACACCTTC. Its protein product is CASSSGQGYGYTF.